This note documents a single T cell receptor beta chain sequence. What this receptor recognizes is not known. No much larger clone exists at a distance of one base, and base qualities are not known. CDR1 and CDR2 (SGHAT, FQNNGV) derive from the germline V gene. The CDR3 runs 13 amino acids, cysteine and phenylalanine included. The CDR3 DNA has 39 bases and is translated from base 1. V is shortened by 5 bases, J by 5 bases, and the region joining them spans 12 bases. This entry comes from a study of Ad26.COV2.S vaccination and SARS-CoV-2 variants (dated by TCRdb to about 2021). Looking at the study overall: TCRbeta repertoire sequencing was used to assess the specificity and breadth of SARS-CoV-2-reactive T cell receptors after Ad26.COV2.S vaccination. The TCR-sequenced set comprised about 32 samples: some 19 Ad26.COV2.S vaccine recipients, 5 placebo recipients and 8 SARS-CoV-2 convalescent individuals.

Study-level results and caveats: The authors noted that total T cell responses may have been underestimated by the TCR breadth and depth analyses. Spike-specific TCR breadth was higher in Ad26.COV2.S recipients than in placebo recipients (P = 0.0014). Vaccine and placebo recipients had similar non-spike TCR breadth, a finding consistent with the vaccine containing only spike. Substantial breadth of spike-specific CD8+ and CD4+ T cell responses was reported after vaccination.

What this sample's time point label stands for: individuals recovered from natural SARS-CoV-2 infection. The immunoSEQ Assay was the method used to sequence TCRbeta CDR3 regions. After extraction, genomic DNA underwent amplification by bias-controlled multiplex PCR, followed by high-throughput sequencing. The original pipeline was this. To quantify the absolute abundance of every unique TCRbeta CDR3 region, sequences were collapsed and filtered. Usable DNA was measured by amplifying reference genes present in all nucleated cells, and TCRbeta template counts were normalized to that usable DNA to estimate T cell fraction. Repertoire TCRs were annotated as SARS-CoV-2-specific when V gene, CDR3 amino acid sequence and J gene were exactly matched to a known reactive TCR set. The reference SARS-CoV-2 TCR set was derived from MIRA and filtered for enrichment in COVID-19-positive ImmuneCODE repertoires, a step that removed public or cross-reactive TCRs. Using the MIRA antigens, annotated TCRs were further analysed by specific ORF or by position within an ORF. Breadth was defined as annotated unique rearrangements over total unique productive rearrangements; depth was the summed frequency of those rearrangements. Two-sided Wilcoxon rank-sum tests were applied when comparing TCR breadth between groups. This immuneACCESS table, as held by TCRdb, lists in-frame sequences with V and J called but not all clones. Of the missing ones, under half trace to an unresolved V gene in checked studies; the others have no known cause. V and J calls and clone size are given by that table; D and trimming were obtained from the DNA. The sample contains 180,000 or so clones, roughly nine tenths of them found a single time. Around 6.1% of the sample lies in the top ten.

The chain uses TRBV11-2 and TRBJ2-5, with a weak D call of TRBD2 (6 bases match). This receptor was identified in a human donor who had recovered from COVID-19. The input for sequencing was peripheral blood, taken after recovery from COVID-19. The CDR3 region has the sequence CASSLWREETQYF. The bases are TGTGCCAGCAGCCTTTGGAGGGAGGAGACCCAGTACTTC.